The present entry profiles one TCR beta chain with its context. The record originates from a study of OX40 agonist ivuxolimab in advanced cancers. Sequencing was performed with immunoSEQ multiplex PCR; in TCRdb, only in-frame clones are kept and a portion is missing. The data show around 90,000 clones, more than 75% seen once. This CDR3 has 15 residues. Germline CDR1 is SGDLS and CDR2 is YYNGEE. The V gene end was trimmed by 4 bases and the J gene end by 7 bases; junction bases not matched to a gene: 13. The sample consisted of CD4+ or CD8+ T cells sorted from blood, taken in a trial of the OX40 agonist ivuxolimab. The chain combines TRBV9 with TRBJ2-5; TRBD2 matches at 7 bases. The receptor was derived from an adult with an advanced solid tumor such as melanoma, head and neck, liver or kidney cancer. The CDR3, as DNA: TGTGCCAGCAGCTTATCCGGGACTACCGAGGGGACCCAGTACTTC. Its protein product is CASSLSGTTEGTQYF.